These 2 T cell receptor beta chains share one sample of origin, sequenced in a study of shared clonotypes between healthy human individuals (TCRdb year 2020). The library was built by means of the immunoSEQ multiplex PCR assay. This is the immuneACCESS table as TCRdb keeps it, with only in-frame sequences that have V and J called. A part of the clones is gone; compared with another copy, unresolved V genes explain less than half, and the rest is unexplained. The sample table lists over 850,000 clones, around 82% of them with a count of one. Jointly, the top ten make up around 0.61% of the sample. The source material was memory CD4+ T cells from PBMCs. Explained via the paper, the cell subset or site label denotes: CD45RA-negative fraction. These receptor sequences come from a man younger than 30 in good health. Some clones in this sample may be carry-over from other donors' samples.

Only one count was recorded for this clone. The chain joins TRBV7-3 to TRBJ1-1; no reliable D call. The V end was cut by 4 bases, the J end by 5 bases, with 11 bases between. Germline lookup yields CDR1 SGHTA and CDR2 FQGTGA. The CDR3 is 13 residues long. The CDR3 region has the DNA TGTGCCAGCAGCTCCACACCGGCAACTGAAGCTTTCTTT. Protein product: CASSSTPATEAFF.

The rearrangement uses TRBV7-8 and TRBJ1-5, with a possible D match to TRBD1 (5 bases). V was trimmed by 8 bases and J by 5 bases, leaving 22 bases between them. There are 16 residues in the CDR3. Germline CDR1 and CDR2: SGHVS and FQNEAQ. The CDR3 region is CASHKKPRGRDQPQHF. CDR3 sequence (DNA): TGTGCCAGCCACAAGAAACCCCGGGGACGCGATCAGCCCCAGCATTTT.